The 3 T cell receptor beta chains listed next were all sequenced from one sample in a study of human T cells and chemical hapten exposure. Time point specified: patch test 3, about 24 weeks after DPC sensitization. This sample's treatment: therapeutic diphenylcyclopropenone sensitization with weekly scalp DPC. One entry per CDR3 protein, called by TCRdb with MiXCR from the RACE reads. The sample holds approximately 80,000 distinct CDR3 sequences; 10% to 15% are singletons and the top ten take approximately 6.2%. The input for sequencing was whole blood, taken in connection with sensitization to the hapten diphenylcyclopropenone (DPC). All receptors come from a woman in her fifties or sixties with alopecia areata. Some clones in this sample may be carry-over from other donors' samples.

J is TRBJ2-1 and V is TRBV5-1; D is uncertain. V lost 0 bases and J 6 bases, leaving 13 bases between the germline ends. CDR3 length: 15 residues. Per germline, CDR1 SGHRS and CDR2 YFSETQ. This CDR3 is CASSLGGLLGNEQFF. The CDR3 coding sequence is TGCGCCAGCAGCTTGGGCGGCTTACTGGGCAATGAGCAGTTCTTC.

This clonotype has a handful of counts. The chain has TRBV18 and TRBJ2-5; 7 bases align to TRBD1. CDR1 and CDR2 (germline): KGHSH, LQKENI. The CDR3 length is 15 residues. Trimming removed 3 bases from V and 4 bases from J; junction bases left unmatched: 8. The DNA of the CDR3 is TGTGCCAGCTCACCTACCTCTACAGGGGCAGAGACCCAGTACTTC. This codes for CASSPTSTGAETQYF.

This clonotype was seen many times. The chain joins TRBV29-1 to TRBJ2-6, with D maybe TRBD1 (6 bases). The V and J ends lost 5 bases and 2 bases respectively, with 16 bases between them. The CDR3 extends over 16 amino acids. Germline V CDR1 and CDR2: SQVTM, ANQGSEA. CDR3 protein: CSVSTPTGAGANVLTF. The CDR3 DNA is TGCAGCGTTTCAACCCCGACAGGTGCTGGGGCCAACGTCCTGACTTTC.